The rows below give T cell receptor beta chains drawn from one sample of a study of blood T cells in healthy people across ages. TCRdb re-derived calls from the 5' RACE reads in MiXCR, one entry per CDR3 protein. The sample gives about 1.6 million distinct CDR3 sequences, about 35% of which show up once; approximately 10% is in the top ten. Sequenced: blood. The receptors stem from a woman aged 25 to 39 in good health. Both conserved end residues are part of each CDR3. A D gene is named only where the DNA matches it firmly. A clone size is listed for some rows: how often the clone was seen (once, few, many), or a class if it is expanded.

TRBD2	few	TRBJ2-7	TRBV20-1	TGCAGTGCTAGCGGGAGGGCGATATACGAGCAGTACTTC	CSASGRAIYEQYF
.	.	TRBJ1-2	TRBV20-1	TGCAGTGCTAGAGTGAGGTCGGCTGGCTACACCTTC	CSARVRSAGYTF
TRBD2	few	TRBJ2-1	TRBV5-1	TGCGCCAGCAGCTTGGGGGGACTAGCCATGAGTAATCAGCAGTTCTTC	CASSLGGLAMSNQQFF
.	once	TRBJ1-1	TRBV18	TGTGCCAGCTCACCACTCGCATCCCCCATGAACACTGAAGCTTTCTTT	CASSPLASPMNTEAFF
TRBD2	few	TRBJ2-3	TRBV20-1	TGCAGTGCTGCTAGATGGCAGCGGGAGGGCCGTACAGATACGCAGTATTTT	CSAARWQREGRTDTQYF
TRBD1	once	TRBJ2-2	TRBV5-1	TGCGCCAGCAGCTTACAGGGGATAGACACCGGGGAGCTGTTTTTT	CASSLQGIDTGELFF
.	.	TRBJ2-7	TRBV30	TGTGCCTGGTGCGGTACCGGGCAGGAGGACGAGCAGTACTTC	CAWCGTGQEDEQYF
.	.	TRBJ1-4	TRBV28	TGTGCCAGCAGGCGTCCCGGGGACTTAATTGAAAAACTGTTTTTT	CASRRPGDLIEKLFF
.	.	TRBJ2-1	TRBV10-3	TGTGCCATCAGTGACTCGGGACATCCCTACAATGAGCAGTTCTTC	CAISDSGHPYNEQFF
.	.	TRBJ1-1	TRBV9	TGTGCCAGCAGCCCTCGCGCCGACACGACGTGGACTGAAGCTTTCTTT	CASSPRADTTWTEAFF
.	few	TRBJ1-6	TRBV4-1	TGCGCCAGCAGTCCCCCGTTGGGCGATAATTCACCCCTCCACTTT	CASSPPLGDNSPLHF
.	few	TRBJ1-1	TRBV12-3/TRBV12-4	TGTGCCAGCAGTTTCTTGGGGCCAGGGAACACTGAAGCTTTCTTT	CASSFLGPGNTEAFF
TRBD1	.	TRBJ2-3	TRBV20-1	TGCAGTGCCAGATCGCGGGACAGGTTATTCACAGATACGCAGTATTTT	CSARSRDRLFTDTQYF
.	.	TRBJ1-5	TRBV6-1	TGTGCCAGCAGTGGGACGTTTAGCAATCAGCCCCAGCATTTT	CASSGTFSNQPQHF
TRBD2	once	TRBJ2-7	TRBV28	TGTGCCAGCAGTTTACTGTTAGCGGGCCCCTACGAGCAGTACTTC	CASSLLLAGPYEQYF
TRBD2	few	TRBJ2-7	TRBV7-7	TGTGCCAGCAGCCCAAGACTAGCGGGGGGCGAGCAGTACTTC	CASSPRLAGGEQYF
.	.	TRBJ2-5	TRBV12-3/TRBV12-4	TGTGCCAGCAGCGGGGGTGGTAGGCTAGAGACCCAGTACTTC	CASSGGGRLETQYF
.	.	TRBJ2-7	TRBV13	TGTGCCAGCAGCAATCCGGGAACAGGCCTCTCCCACGAGCAGTACTTC	CASSNPGTGLSHEQYF
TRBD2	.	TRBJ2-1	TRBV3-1	TGTGCCAGCAGCCAAGATATTTGGCAAGCGGGAGGTTTGAATGAGCAGTTCTTC	CASSQDIWQAGGLNEQFF
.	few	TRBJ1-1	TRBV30	TGTGCCTGGAGTCCCGGCCACAACACTGAAGCTTTCTTT	CAWSPGHNTEAFF
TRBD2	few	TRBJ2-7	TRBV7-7	TGTGCCAGCAGCTTAACTCAAGCGGGAGTAGGCGAGCAGTACTTC	CASSLTQAGVGEQYF
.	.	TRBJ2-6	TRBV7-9	TGTGCCAGCAGCCCCGGACAGTTCCTCCCTGGGGCCAACGTCCTGACTTTC	CASSPGQFLPGANVLTF
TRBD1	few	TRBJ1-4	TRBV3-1	TGTGCCAGCAGCCGCCCACAGGGGGCTAATGAAAAACTGTTTTTT	CASSRPQGANEKLFF
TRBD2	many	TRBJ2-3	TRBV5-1	TGCGCCAGCAGCTTGGTAGCGGGAGTAGCAGATACGCAGTATTTT	CASSLVAGVADTQYF
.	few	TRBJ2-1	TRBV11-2	TGTGCCAGCAGGAAAGGGGGCTACAATGAGCAGTTCTTC	CASRKGGYNEQFF
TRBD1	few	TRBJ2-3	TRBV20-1	TGCAGTCCTCGGGGACAGGGCCAAAGCACAGATACGCAGTATTTT	CSPRGQGQSTDTQYF
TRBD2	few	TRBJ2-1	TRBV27	TGTGCCAGCAGTCCACCGGGGAGCCGCCGGTCAACTAGCGGGAGGCCCCATGAGCAGTTCTTC	CASSPPGSRRSTSGRPHEQFF
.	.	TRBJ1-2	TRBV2	TGTGCCAGCAGTGATGAAGCCCGAGTCAGTCCAGAGGGCTACACCTTC	CASSDEARVSPEGYTF
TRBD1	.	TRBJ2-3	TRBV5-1	TGCGCCAGCAGCTTGGGGGACAGGGTTAATACAGATACGCAGTATTTT	CASSLGDRVNTDTQYF
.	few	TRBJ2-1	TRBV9	TGTGCCAGCAGCGTAGGCCACAGGGACCACAATGAGCAGTTCTTC	CASSVGHRDHNEQFF
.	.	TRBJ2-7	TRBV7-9	TGTGCCAGCAGTAGCCTAATGGGCTCCTACGAGCAGTACTTC	CASSSLMGSYEQYF
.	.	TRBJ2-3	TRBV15	TGTGCCACCAGCAGTGGCGGGAAGTGGACAGATACGCAGTATTTT	CATSSGGKWTDTQYF
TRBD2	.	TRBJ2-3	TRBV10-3	TGTGCCATCAGTTCACATCTAGCGGGAGACACAGATACGCAGTATTTT	CAISSHLAGDTDTQYF
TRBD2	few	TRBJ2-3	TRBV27	TGTGCCAGCAGTTTGCCGGGTGGGACTAGCGGGGGTTATAGCACAGATACGCAGTATTTT	CASSLPGGTSGGYSTDTQYF
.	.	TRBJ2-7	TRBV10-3	TGTGCCATCAGCGACTTCAGGGGGGGGGACTACGAGCAGTACTTC	CAISDFRGGDYEQYF
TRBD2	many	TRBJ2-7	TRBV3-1	TGTGCCAGCAGCCCCCGGGAGGGGCCCTACGAGCAGTACTTC	CASSPREGPYEQYF
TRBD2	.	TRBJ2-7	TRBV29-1	TGCAGCGTTAGGGGACTAGCGGGATCTTTCGAGCAGTACTTC	CSVRGLAGSFEQYF
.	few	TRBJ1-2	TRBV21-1	TGTGCCAGCAGCAAAGGGGACGGGGACATCCCAAACTATGGCTACACCTTC	CASSKGDGDIPNYGYTF
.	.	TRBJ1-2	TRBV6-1	TGTGCCTGCAGTGAATTCGGTCTCGTACTTTATGGCTACACCTTC	CACSEFGLVLYGYTF
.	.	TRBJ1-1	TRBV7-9	TGTGCCAGCAGCTTTGCCAGATTGGTATTGGACAACCGGGGAGACACTGAAGCTTTCTTT	CASSFARLVLDNRGDTEAFF
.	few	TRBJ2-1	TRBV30	TGTGCCTGGAGTTTACTAGCAGATTACAATGAGCAGTTCTTC	CAWSLLADYNEQFF
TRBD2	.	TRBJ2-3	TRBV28	TGTGCCAGCAGTTTATATGAGCAGGGACTAGCGGAAACGCAGTATTTT	CASSLYEQGLAETQYF
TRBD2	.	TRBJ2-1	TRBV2	TGTGCCAGCAGGCGGGTTAGCGGGAGCCCCAGCTCCTACAATGAGCAGTTCTTC	CASRRVSGSPSSYNEQFF
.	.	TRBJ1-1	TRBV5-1	TGCGCCAGCAGCTTTATGGTCAGACCCAAGAGGACTGAAGCTTTCTTT	CASSFMVRPKRTEAFF
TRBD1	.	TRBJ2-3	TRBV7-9	TGTGCCAGCAGCTCGCCCGGGACAGAAAGCACAGATACGCAGTATTTT	CASSSPGTESTDTQYF
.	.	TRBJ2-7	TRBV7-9	TGTGCCAGCAGCATAGGGGCAGAGGAGCAGTACTTC	CASSIGAEEQYF
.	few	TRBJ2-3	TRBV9	TGTGCCAGCAGCCAGGGGGGTATGAGAGCAGATACGCAGTATTTT	CASSQGGMRADTQYF
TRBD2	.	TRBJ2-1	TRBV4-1	TGCGCCAGCAGCCATGGTTCTAGCGGGTTCACCTACAATGAGCAGTTCTTC	CASSHGSSGFTYNEQFF